This TCR beta chain was documented in a study of CD8+ T cells in alopecia areata (dated by TCRdb to the late 2010s). At the level of the whole study: In both human patients and the C3H/HeJ mouse model, the study applied high-throughput TCRbeta sequencing to look at T cell clonal expansion in alopecia areata. immunoSEQ multiplex PCR using 35 Vbeta forward primers and 13 Jbeta reverse primers was used to amplify TCRbeta CDR3 regions. Scalp clonality was compared across normal scalp (n=4), patchy alopecia areata scalp (n=8), and alopecia totalis/universalis scalp (n=8). Human TCRbeta sequencing covered scalp tissue and sorted CD4+ and CD8+ peripheral blood T cells from patchy and totalis/universalis alopecia areata patients and healthy controls. RNA was extracted with the PAXgene miRNA kit for fixed scalp, the miRNeasy kit for PBMCs, and the RNeasy kit for mouse skin. Points the paper makes about the study in general: Lesional scalp, especially in alopecia totalis/universalis, showed higher clonality and more expanded CD8+ clones than normal scalp, suggesting antigenic drive. Shared TCR sequences between patients were less evident than in mice, which may be partly attributable to HLA diversity in the patient population. Unlike mouse skin, which is dominated by gammadelta T cells, normal human skin has resident alphabeta T cells that are also sequenced, and this complicates analysis of the scalp TCR repertoire.

PBMCs were separated by density centrifugation and stained for CD3, CD4 and CD8, after which CD4+ and CD8+ T cells were sorted on a FACSAria. Scalp biopsies and blood samples were obtained from unaffected controls. Points on this clone: Its antigen remains unidentified. It has no much larger one-base neighbor in the sample; base qualities were not kept.

The cysteine opens and the phenylalanine closes a CDR3 of 15 amino acids. Only the CDR3 region is kept as DNA, spanning 45 bases read in frame from base 1. The trim is 4 bases for V and 11 bases for J, with a gap of 24 bases between the germline ends. CDR1 and CDR2, per the germline V gene, are SGHRS and YFSETQ. The library was made by the immunoSEQ multiplex PCR assay. RNA was extracted from all samples and reverse transcribed into cDNA as template for TCR sequencing. SuperScript III was used to make first-strand cDNA, primed with a 2:1 mix of oligo-dT and random hexamers. A synthetic immune receptor repertoire was used to assess amplification bias, and residual bias was removed computationally. The source study handled its data this way. Raw reads were preprocessed to remove errors, and CDR3 was defined according to IMGT conventions as the region from the conserved cysteine to phenylalanine. Clonality was calculated as 1 minus Shannon entropy normalized by log2 of the number of productive unique TCRs. CD4 or CD8 identity of scalp clones was inferred by cross-referencing scalp TCRbeta sequences with sorted blood CD4 and CD8 repertoires. This is the immuneACCESS table as TCRdb keeps it, with only in-frame sequences that have V and J called. A part of the clones is gone; compared with another copy, unresolved V genes explain less than half, and the rest is unexplained. V, J and clone size derive from that table, while D and trimming were established from the DNA sequence. The sample table holds around 120,000 clones, of which 55% to 65% were seen once. The ten largest clones represent roughly 2.8% of the sample.

The sequence was obtained from a human donor in good health. The rearranged chain carries TRBV5-1 and TRBJ1-1; no D segment can be confidently identified. Sequencing was done on a sample of CD4+ T cells sorted from blood. In nucleotides, the sequence is TGCGCCAGCAGCGTATCGACTGCGAATCCCACTGGGGCTTTCTTT. Its protein is CASSVSTANPTGAFF.